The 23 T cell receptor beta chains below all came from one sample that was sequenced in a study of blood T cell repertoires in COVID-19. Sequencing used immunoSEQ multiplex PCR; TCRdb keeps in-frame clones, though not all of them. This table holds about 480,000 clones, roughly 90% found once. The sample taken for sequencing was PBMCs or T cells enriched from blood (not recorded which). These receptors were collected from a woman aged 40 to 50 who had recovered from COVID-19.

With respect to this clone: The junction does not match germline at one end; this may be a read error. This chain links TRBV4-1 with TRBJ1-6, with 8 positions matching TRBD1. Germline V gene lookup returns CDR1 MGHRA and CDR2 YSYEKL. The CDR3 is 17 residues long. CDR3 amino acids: CASSQDGQGRNNSPLHF. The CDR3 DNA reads TGCGCCAGCAGTCAAGATGGACAGGGTAGAAATAATTCACCCCTCCACTTT.

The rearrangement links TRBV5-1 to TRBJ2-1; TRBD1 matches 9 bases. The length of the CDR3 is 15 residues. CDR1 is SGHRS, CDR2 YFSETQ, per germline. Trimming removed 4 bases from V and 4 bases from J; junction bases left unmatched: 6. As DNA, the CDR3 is TGCGCCAGCAGCCGACGGGACAGGGCTTACAATGAGCAGTTCTTC. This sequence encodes CASSRRDRAYNEQFF.

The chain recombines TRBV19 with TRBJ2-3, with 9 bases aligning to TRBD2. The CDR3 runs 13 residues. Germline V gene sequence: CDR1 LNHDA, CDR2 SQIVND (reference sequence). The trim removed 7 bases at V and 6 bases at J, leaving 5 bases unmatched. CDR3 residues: CASTRLAGDTQYF. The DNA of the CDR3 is TGTGCCAGTACGAGGCTAGCGGGGGATACGCAGTATTTT.

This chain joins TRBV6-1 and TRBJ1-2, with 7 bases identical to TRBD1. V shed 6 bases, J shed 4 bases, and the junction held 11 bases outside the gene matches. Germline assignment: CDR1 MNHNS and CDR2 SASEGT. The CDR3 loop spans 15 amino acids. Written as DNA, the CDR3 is TGTGCCAGCAGCCACACCGACAGGGTCGGCTATGGCTACACCTTC. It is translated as CASSHTDRVGYGYTF.

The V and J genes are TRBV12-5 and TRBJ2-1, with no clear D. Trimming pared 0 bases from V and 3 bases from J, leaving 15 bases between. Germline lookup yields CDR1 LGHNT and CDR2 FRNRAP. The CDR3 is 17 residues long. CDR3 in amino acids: CASGLVLGQVLYNEQFF. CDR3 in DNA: TGTGCTAGTGGTTTGGTACTGGGTCAGGTGCTCTACAATGAGCAGTTCTTC. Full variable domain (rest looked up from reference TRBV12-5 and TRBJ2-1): DARVTQTPRHKVTEMGQEVTMRCQPILGHNTVFWYRQTMMQGLELLAYFRNRAPLDDSGMPKDRFSAEMPDATLATLKIQPSEPRDSAVYFCASGLVLGQVLYNEQFFGPGTRLTVL.

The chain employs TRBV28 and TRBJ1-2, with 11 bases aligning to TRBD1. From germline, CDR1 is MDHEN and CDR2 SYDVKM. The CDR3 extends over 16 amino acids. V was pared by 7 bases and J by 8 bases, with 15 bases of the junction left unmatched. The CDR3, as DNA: TGTGCCAGCATGGTGGCGGGTAGGACAGGGGGCTGGGGCTACACCTTC. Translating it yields CASMVAGRTGGWGYTF.

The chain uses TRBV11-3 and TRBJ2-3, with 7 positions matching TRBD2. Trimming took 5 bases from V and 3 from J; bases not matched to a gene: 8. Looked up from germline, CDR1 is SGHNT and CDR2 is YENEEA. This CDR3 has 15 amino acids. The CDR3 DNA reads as TGTGCCAGCAGCACATGGGAGGGCGCAACAGATACGCAGTATTTT. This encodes CASSTWEGATDTQYF. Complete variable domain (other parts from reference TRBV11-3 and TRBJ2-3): EAGVVQSPRYKIIEKKQPVAFWCNPISGHNTLYWYLQNLGQGPELLIRYENEEAVDDSQLPKDRFSAERLKGVDSTLKIQPAELGDSAVYLCASSTWEGATDTQYFGPGTRLTVL.

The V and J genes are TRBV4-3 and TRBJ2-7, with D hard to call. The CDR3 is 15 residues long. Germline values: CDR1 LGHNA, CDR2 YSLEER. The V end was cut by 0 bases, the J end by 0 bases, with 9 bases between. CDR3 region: CASSQDGHFSYEQYF. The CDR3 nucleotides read TGCGCCAGCAGCCAAGACGGTCACTTCTCCTACGAGCAGTACTTC.

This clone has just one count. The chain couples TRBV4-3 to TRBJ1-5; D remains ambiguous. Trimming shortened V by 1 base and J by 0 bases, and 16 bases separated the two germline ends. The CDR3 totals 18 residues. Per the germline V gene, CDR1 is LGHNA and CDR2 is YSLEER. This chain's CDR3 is CASSQVLSTIYSNQPQHF. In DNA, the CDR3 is TGCGCCAGCAGCCAAGTTCTCTCGACAATCTATAGCAATCAGCCCCAGCATTTT.

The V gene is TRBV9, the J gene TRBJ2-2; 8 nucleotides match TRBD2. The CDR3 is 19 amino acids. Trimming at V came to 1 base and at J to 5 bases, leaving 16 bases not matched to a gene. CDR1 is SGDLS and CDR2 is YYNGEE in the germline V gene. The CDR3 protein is CASSVTPPTGTSGTGELFF. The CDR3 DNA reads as TGTGCCAGCAGCGTAACTCCCCCTACTGGGACTAGTGGTACCGGGGAGCTGTTTTTT. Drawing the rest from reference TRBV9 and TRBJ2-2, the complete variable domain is DSGVTQTPKHLITATGQRVTLRCSPRSGDLSVYWYQQSLDQGLQFLIQYYNGEERAKGNILERFSAQQFPDLHSELNLSSLELGDSALYFCASSVTPPTGTSGTGELFFGEGSRLTVL.

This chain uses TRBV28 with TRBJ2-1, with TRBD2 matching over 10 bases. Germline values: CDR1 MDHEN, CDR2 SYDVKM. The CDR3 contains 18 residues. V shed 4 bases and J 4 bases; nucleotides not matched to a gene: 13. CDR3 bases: TGTGCCAGCAGTTCTAGGGACTGGACTAGCGGAGTTTACAATGAGCAGTTCTTC. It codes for CASSSRDWTSGVYNEQFF.

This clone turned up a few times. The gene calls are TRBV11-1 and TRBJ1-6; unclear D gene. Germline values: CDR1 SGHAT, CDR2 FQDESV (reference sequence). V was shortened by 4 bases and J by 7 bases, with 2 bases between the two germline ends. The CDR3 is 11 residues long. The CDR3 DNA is TGTGCCAGCAGCTCGAATTCACCCCTCCACTTT. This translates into CASSSNSPLHF. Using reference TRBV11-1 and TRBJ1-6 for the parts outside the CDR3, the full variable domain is EAEVAQSPRYKITEKSQAVAFWCDPISGHATLYWYRQILGQGPELLVQFQDESVVDDSQLPKDRFSAERLKGVDSTLKIQPAELGDSAMYLCASSSNSPLHFGNGTRLTVT.

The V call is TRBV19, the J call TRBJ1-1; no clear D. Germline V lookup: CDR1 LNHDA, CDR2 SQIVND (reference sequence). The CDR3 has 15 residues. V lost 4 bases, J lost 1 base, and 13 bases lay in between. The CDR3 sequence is CASSNVQVGNTEAFF. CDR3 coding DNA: TGTGCCAGTAGTAATGTCCAGGTTGGGAACACTGAAGCTTTCTTT.

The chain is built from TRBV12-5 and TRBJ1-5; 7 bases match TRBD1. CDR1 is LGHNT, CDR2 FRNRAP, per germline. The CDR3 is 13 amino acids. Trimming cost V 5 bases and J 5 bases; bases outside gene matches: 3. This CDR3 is CASGLQGDQPQHF. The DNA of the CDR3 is TGTGCTAGTGGTCTCCAGGGGGATCAGCCCCAGCATTTT.

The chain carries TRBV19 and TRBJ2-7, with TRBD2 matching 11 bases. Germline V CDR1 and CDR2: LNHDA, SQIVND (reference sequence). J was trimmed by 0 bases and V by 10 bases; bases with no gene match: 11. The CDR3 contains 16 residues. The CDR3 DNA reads TGTGCCACCTCCCGGGTGGGGACTAGCGGCTCCTACGAGCAGTACTTC. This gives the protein CATSRVGTSGSYEQYF.

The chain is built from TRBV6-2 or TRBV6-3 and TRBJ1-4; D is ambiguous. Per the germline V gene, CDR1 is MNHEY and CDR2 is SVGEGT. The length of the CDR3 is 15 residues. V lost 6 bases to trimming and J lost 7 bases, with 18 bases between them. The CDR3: CASSRATSGSEKLFF. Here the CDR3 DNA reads TGTGCCAGCAGCCGGGCCACTTCTGGTTCTGAAAAACTGTTTTTT.

CDR3 residues: CASIEIYGYTF. As DNA, the CDR3 is TGTGCCAGCATAGAGATATATGGCTACACCTTC. V and J are TRBV21-1 and TRBJ1-2. TRBV21-1 is listed as a pseudogene. This CDR3 is built from 11 residues.

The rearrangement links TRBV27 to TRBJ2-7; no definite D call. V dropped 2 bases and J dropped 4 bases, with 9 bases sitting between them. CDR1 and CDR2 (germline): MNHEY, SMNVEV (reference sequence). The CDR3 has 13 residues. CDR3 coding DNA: TGTGCCAGCAGTTTAATCACCGGGTACGAGCAGTACTTC. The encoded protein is CASSLITGYEQYF.

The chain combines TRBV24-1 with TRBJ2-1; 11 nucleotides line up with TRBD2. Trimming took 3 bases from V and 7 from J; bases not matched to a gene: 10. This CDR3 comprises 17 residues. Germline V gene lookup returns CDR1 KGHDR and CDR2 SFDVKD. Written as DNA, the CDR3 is TGTGCCACCAGTGATCCACAACCGGGACTAGCGGTAAATGAGCAGTTCTTC. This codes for CATSDPQPGLAVNEQFF.

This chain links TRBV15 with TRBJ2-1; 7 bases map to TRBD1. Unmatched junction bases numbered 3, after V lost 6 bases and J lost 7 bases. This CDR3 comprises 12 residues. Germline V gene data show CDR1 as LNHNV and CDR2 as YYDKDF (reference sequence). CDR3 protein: CATRSGGNEQFF. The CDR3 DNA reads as TGTGCCACCAGGTCAGGGGGTAATGAGCAGTTCTTC.

The CDR3 region has the DNA TGTGCCAGCAGCTCCAACAGACTAGAGCAGTTCTTC. The encoded protein is CASSSNRLEQFF. The chain recombines TRBV11-3 with TRBJ2-1; possible D gene TRBD2, 5 bases. The germline CDR1 and CDR2 sequences are SGHNT and YENEEA. V shed 4 bases and J shed 10 bases, with 11 bases lying between them. The CDR3 consists of 12 residues.

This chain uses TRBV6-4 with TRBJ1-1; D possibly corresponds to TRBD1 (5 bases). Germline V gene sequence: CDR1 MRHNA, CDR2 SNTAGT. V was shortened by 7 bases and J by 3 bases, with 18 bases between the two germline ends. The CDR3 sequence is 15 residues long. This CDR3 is CASTPMSGGDTEAFF. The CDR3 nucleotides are TGTGCCAGCACCCCCATGAGCGGGGGTGACACTGAAGCTTTCTTT.

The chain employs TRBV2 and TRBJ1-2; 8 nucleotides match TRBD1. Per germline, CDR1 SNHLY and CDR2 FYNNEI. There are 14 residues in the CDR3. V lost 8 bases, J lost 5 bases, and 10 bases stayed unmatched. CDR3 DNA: TGTGCCAGCGGGGACAGGTCAGGAGGTTATGGCTACACCTTC. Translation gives CASGDRSGGYGYTF.